These T cell receptor beta chains were read from a single sample in a study of shared clonotypes between healthy human individuals. Profiled with immunoSEQ multiplex PCR; TCRdb holds only in-frame clones, not every one. Of approximately 2.3 million clones listed, more than 80% are singletons. Sequencing input: naive CD4+ T cells from PBMCs. The source of these receptors is a man aged 18-30 years in good health. Some clones in this sample may be carry-over from other donors' samples. Each CDR3 is given with its conserved first and last residue. Each record gives: D gene, V gene, J gene, CDR3 DNA, CDR3 protein. The D gene is left open where the match is weak.

>.|TRBV5-4|TRBJ2-1
TGTGCCAGCAGCTGGGGGGTGGGCTCCTACAATGAGCAGTTCTTC
CASSWGVGSYNEQFF
>.|TRBV11-2|TRBJ2-6
TGTGCCAGCAGCCAAGGTGGGGCCAACGTCCTGACTTTC
CASSQGGANVLTF
>TRBD1|TRBV6-6|TRBJ1-1
TGTGCCAGCAGTCGGGACAGGGGTATCACTGAAGCTTTCTTT
CASSRDRGITEAFF
>.|TRBV9|TRBJ2-3
TGTGCCAGCAAAGCGGGCGACACAGATACGCAGTATTTT
CASKAGDTDTQYF
>.|TRBV29-1|TRBJ1-6
TGCAGCGTTGAAGAGGAACCCCTCCACTTT
CSVEEEPLHF
>TRBD2|TRBV28|TRBJ2-3
TGTGCCAGCAGTTTCGGGGGGGTTACAGATACGCAGTATTTT
CASSFGGVTDTQYF
>.|TRBV4-1|TRBJ2-5
TGCGCCAGCAGCCAAGTGGGGGGCGAGACCCAGTACTTC
CASSQVGGETQYF
>TRBD2|TRBV28|TRBJ2-7
TGTGCCAGCAGTCTCATGAGGAGCGGGAGGCCTAGGCCCTACGAGCAGTACTTC
CASSLMRSGRPRPYEQYF
>TRBD1|TRBV6-5|TRBJ1-4
TGTGCCAGCAGAAACAGGGGAGAGGAAAAACTGTTTTTT
CASRNRGEEKLFF
>TRBD1|TRBV7-9|TRBJ1-2
TGTGCCAGCAGCCCGGGACAGGGGGTTAACTATGGCTACACCTTC
CASSPGQGVNYGYTF